This passage covers 20 T cell receptor beta chains from one sample sequenced in a study of blood T cell repertoires in COVID-19. TCRdb's copy holds only in-frame clones and misses some; the assay was immunoSEQ multiplex PCR. The sample yields some 170,000 clones, over 85% seen once. The sample taken for sequencing was peripheral blood. The receptors were sampled from a woman aged 60-70 years with COVID-19, enrolled during active disease.

The gene calls are TRBV27 and TRBJ1-6; D perhaps matches TRBD1 (5 bases). The V end was cut by 3 bases, the J end by 7 bases, with 7 bases between. CDR3 length: 13 amino acids. In germline, CDR1 is MNHEY, CDR2 SMNVEV (reference sequence). The CDR3 here is CASSLNRNSPLHF. DNA of the CDR3: TGTGCCAGCAGTTTGAACAGGAATTCACCCCTCCACTTT.

The CDR3 sequence: CASSDPSGTGSSGNTIYF. The CDR3 DNA reads as TGTGCCAGCAGTGATCCAAGTGGAACAGGCAGCTCTGGAAACACCATATATTTT. The chain joins TRBV2 to TRBJ1-3; D might be TRBD1 (5 bases). This CDR3 region has 18 residues. Germline CDR1 SNHLY, CDR2 FYNNEI. Between the trimmed V and J ends, which lost 3 bases and 0 bases, there was a span of 18 bases.

The J gene is TRBJ1-1, the V gene TRBV7-9; TRBD1 might be the D (6 bases). This CDR3 has 13 amino acids. Per germline, CDR1 SEHNR and CDR2 FQNEAQ (reference sequence). The germline V and J ends were trimmed by 1 base and 3 bases, with 6 bases remaining between them. The DNA of the CDR3 is TGTGCCAGCAGCTTAGGGACAGACACTGAAGCTTTCTTT. Protein sequence: CASSLGTDTEAFF.

V and J are TRBV6-6 and TRBJ2-3, with 14 bases lining up with TRBD2. Losses at the gene ends were 4 bases for V and 6 bases for J; bases not matched to a gene: 3. Germline CDR1 MNHNY, CDR2 SVGAGI (reference sequence). This CDR3 has 15 residues. CDR3 DNA: TGTGCCAGCAGTTGGACTAGCGGGGGGTCGGATACGCAGTATTTT. Encoded protein: CASSWTSGGSDTQYF.

This chain links TRBV13 with TRBJ2-7, with a possible D match to TRBD2 (5 bases). This CDR3 is 15 amino acids long. Germline V CDR1 and CDR2: PRHDT, FYEKMQ (reference sequence). The V end lost 5 bases, the J end lost 5 bases, and 19 bases lay between the germline ends. Written as DNA, the CDR3 is TGTGCCAGCAGCCCACCCCTTCTTGGAGGCGACGAGCAGTACTTC. Its protein product is CASSPPLLGGDEQYF.

The chain uses TRBV29-1 and TRBJ1-1; D perhaps matches TRBD1 (5 bases). From germline, CDR1 is SQVTM and CDR2 ANQGSEA. This CDR3 is built from 14 residues. V gave up 4 bases and J gave up 4 bases, with 16 bases separating them. Written as DNA, the CDR3 is TGCAGCGTTGTCCGACAGTTCGGGAGCACTGAAGCTTTCTTT. This codes for CSVVRQFGSTEAFF.

The chain employs TRBV7-8 and TRBJ1-2; TRBD1 is a possible D gene (6 bases). Germline CDR1 is SGHVS and CDR2 is FQNEAQ. Trimming took off 2 bases at V and 2 bases at J, with 12 bases between the two ends. The length of the CDR3 is 15 residues. CDR3 bases: TGTGCCAGCAGCTTATCCGGGCAGGGGAACTATGGCTACACCTTC. Translated: CASSLSGQGNYGYTF.

The chain has TRBV6-2 or TRBV6-3 and TRBJ1-1; TRBD1 matches 7 bases. V trimming: 1 base; J trimming: 5 bases; junction bases outside the gene matches: 10. This CDR3 has 16 amino acids. The germline V gene has CDR1 MNHEY and CDR2 SVGEGT. The CDR3 DNA reads as TGTGCCAGCAGTTACTTAAGGGGGCGCGGAAGTACTGAAGCTTTCTTT. Translation gives CASSYLRGRGSTEAFF.

This clone was recorded once. V is TRBV15 and J is TRBJ1-6; D unclear. There are 14 residues in the CDR3. The germline V and J ends were trimmed by 0 bases and 10 bases, with 10 bases remaining between them. Germline V gene lookup returns CDR1 LNHNV and CDR2 YYDKDF (reference sequence). For the CDR3, the DNA is TGTGCCACCAGCAGAGATCTGAGAAGATCACCCCTCCACTTT. Translating it yields CATSRDLRRSPLHF.

The chain joins TRBV4-3 to TRBJ2-1, with D perhaps matching TRBD2 (6 bases). V lost 0 bases and J lost 10, with 13 bases in between. The germline V gene has CDR1 LGHNA and CDR2 YSLEER. The CDR3 contains 14 residues. This CDR3 is CASSQDTQGLEQFF. CDR3 nucleotides: TGCGCCAGCAGCCAAGATACCCAGGGACTGGAGCAGTTCTTC.

The gene calls are TRBV3-1 (or the pseudogene TRBV3-2) and TRBJ1-6; D is perhaps TRBD1 (5 bases). The CDR3 covers 17 residues. Germline V gene data show CDR1 as LGHDT and CDR2 as YNNKEL (reference sequence). V lost 1 base to trimming and J lost 1 base, with 11 bases between them. CDR3 residues: CASSQGVRQSYNSPLHF. In DNA, the CDR3 is TGTGCCAGCAGCCAAGGGGTTAGACAGTCCTATAATTCACCCCTCCACTTT.

The rearrangement joins TRBV13 to TRBJ1-1, with D uncertain. V was pared by 4 bases and J by 4 bases, with 13 bases between. There are 14 residues in the CDR3. The germline V gene has CDR1 PRHDT and CDR2 FYEKMQ (reference sequence). The CDR3 region has the DNA TGTGCCAGCAGCTCACTTCGGGGAGTCACTGAAGCTTTCTTT. Protein: CASSSLRGVTEAFF. The full variable domain, in which reference TRBV13 and TRBJ1-1 provide the parts outside the CDR3, is AAGVIQSPRHLIKEKRETATLKCYPIPRHDTVYWYQQGPGQDPQFLISFYEKMQSDKGSIPDRFSAQQFSDYHSELNMSSLELGDSALYFCASSSLRGVTEAFFGQGTRLTVV.

The V gene is TRBV6-5, the J gene TRBJ1-1; D remains unclear. The germline gives CDR1 MNHEY, CDR2 SVGAGI. The germline V and J ends were trimmed by 2 bases and 11 bases, with 12 bases remaining between them. The CDR3 covers 12 residues. CDR3 protein: CASSYEGGKAFF. CDR3 coding DNA: TGTGCCAGCAGTTACGAGGGCGGGAAGGCTTTCTTT.

The gene calls are TRBV3-1 (or the pseudogene TRBV3-2) and TRBJ1-5, with D uncertain. The CDR3 sequence is 18 residues long. The V gene lost 0 bases and the J gene lost 1 base, with 16 bases spanning the gap. Per germline, CDR1 LGHDT and CDR2 YNNKEL (reference sequence). In DNA, the CDR3 is TGTGCCAGCAGCCAAGATCCGGACTTAACCTTGAGCAATCAGCCCCAGCATTTT. Its translation is CASSQDPDLTLSNQPQHF.

The gene calls are TRBV14 and TRBJ1-2; a possible D gene is TRBD1 (5 bases). Trimming pared 4 bases from V and 3 bases from J, leaving 9 bases between. Germline V lookup: CDR1 SGHDN, CDR2 FVKESK. This CDR3 is built from 13 residues. The CDR3 loop is CASSLQVDYGYTF. The CDR3 DNA reads TGTGCCAGCAGCCTACAGGTCGACTATGGCTACACCTTC. Combining the CDR3 with reference TRBV14 and TRBJ1-2 gives the whole variable domain EAGVTQFPSHSVIEKGQTVTLRCDPISGHDNLYWYRRVMGKEIKFLLHFVKESKQDESGMPNNRFLAERTGGTYSTLKVQPAELEDSGVYFCASSLQVDYGYTFGSGTRLTVV.

The chain carries TRBV29-1 and TRBJ2-4, with TRBD2 matching over 7 bases. This CDR3 has 17 amino acids. The germline gives CDR1 SQVTM, CDR2 ANQGSEA. V was clipped by 5 bases and J by 0 bases; unmatched bases: 13. The CDR3 nucleotides are TGCAGCGTTCCCCCGGGACTACTAATCCTAGCCAAAAACATTCAGTACTTC. Residues: CSVPPGLLILAKNIQYF. Using reference TRBV29-1 and TRBJ2-4 for the parts outside the CDR3, the full variable domain is SAVISQKPSRDICQRGTSLTIQCQVDSQVTMMFWYRQQPGQSLTLIATANQGSEATYESGFVIDKFPISRPNLTFSTLTVSNMSPEDSSIYLCSVPPGLLILAKNIQYFGAGTRLSVL.

This chain links TRBV7-8 with TRBJ1-6; 7 bases align to TRBD1. CDR1 is SGHVS, CDR2 FQNEAQ, per germline. This CDR3 is 15 amino acids long. Losses at the gene ends were 4 bases for V and 10 bases for J; bases not matched to a gene: 10. The CDR3 region is CASSYDRAVGSPLHF. CDR3 bases: TGTGCCAGCAGCTACGACAGGGCGGTGGGATCACCCCTCCACTTT. Combining the CDR3 with reference TRBV7-8 and TRBJ1-6 gives the whole variable domain GAGVSQSPRYKVAKRGQDVALRCDPISGHVSLFWYQQALGQGPEFLTYFQNEAQLDKSGLPSDRFFAERPEGSVSTLKIQRTQQEDSAVYLCASSYDRAVGSPLHFGNGTRLTVT.

The J gene is TRBJ2-2, the V gene TRBV27; D is undetermined. There are 12 residues in the CDR3. From germline, CDR1 is MNHEY and CDR2 SMNVEV (reference sequence). V lost 10 bases to trimming and J lost 6 bases, with 12 bases between them. The CDR3 sequence: CATPTVSGELFF. CDR3 sequence (DNA): TGTGCCACCCCGACTGTCTCCGGGGAGCTGTTTTTT.

As for this clone: One junction end does not reproduce the germline sequence, and a read error may be involved. The chain is built from TRBV11-2 and TRBJ1-2, with 8 bases that match TRBD1. Germline V lookup: CDR1 SGHAT, CDR2 FQNNGV. The CDR3 has 11 amino acids. Here the CDR3 reads CASSLGGQAGF. CDR3 bases: TGTGCCAGCAGCTTAGGGGGACAGGCCGGCTTC.

The chain joins TRBV7-2 to TRBJ1-4; TRBD1 is a possible D gene (5 bases). The ends were cut back, 6 bases at V and 3 bases at J, with 11 bases in the middle. CDR3 size: 14 residues. Germline V gene lookup returns CDR1 SGHTA and CDR2 FQGNSA. CDR3 amino acids: CASRPMTANEKLFF. CDR3 nucleotide sequence: TGTGCCAGCAGGCCGATGACAGCTAATGAAAAACTGTTTTTT.